Sequencing of this TCR beta chain was carried out in a study of vaccination and CD4 T cells after COVID-19. Whole-study context: Subjects got two shots of BNT162b2 or mRNA-1273 vaccine. At a median 72 days (range 14 to 241) after dose two, post-vaccine samples were obtained.

Sequencing of cultured CD4+ T cell DNA used the Oncomine TCR Beta short-read assay. Each CDR3 protein gets one entry after TCRdb re-called the PCR reads with MiXCR. The table has more than 15,000 distinct CDR3 sequences, about 54% seen once; the top ten hold about 32%. With respect to this clonotype: The antigen remains undetermined.

Treatment noted: approximately nine-day PBMC culture with coronavirus spike peptide pools or control peptides (ViraFEST assay). The CDR3 extends over 17 amino acids. In germline, CDR1 is MNHNS, CDR2 SASEGT. Unmatched junction bases numbered 13, after V lost 5 bases and J lost 3 bases. The sequence derives from a human donor with COVID-19. The gene calls are TRBV6-1 and TRBJ2-5; 9 nucleotides line up with TRBD2. The material was cultured CD4+ T cells from blood, obtained after SARS-CoV-2 vaccination. The CDR3 DNA follows: TGTGCCAGCAGTCCATTTTCTAGTAGCGGGGGAAAAGAGACCCAGTACTTC. Residues: CASSPFSSSGGKETQYF.